The entry below gives a single T cell receptor (beta chain) sequence along with its context. The antigen is undetermined. One entry per CDR3 protein results from TCRdb running MiXCR on the RT-PCR reads. The data hold around 160,000 distinct CDR3 sequences, with roughly 11% observed a single time. The data were taken from a study of response to subunit inactivated influenza vaccine. Germline CDR1 is MNHNS and CDR2 is SASEGT. The CDR3 covers 14 residues. V was pared by 4 bases and J by 5 bases, with 6 bases of the junction left unmatched. Study-wide findings and caveats: After each seasonal influenza vaccination, few new T cells are recruited, the authors suggested.

The chain links TRBV6-1 to TRBJ1-1, with 8 positions matching TRBD1. The source of this sequence is a man between 45 and 60 years old who received an inactivated influenza vaccine. The sample in question was non-naive T cells sorted from PBMCs, obtained about 40 days after vaccination. DNA of the CDR3: TGTGCCAGCAGTGCCGACAGGGGTGGGACTGAAGCTTTCTTT. It specifies CASSADRGGTEAFF.